Listed here are 13 T cell receptor beta chains from one sample, sequenced in a study of T-cell reconstitution after alpha-beta-depleted transplantation in children. For TCRbeta, the library was prepared with unique molecular identifiers. In TCRdb, the PCR reads were re-called with MiXCR into one record per CDR3 protein. The sample contains almost 600,000 distinct CDR3 sequences, roughly 30% of which appear only once. Here the sequenced sample was PBMCs, taken before TCRalphabeta/CD19-depleted stem cell transplant. These receptors all come from a boy younger than two with Wiskott-Aldrich syndrome, due to receive a stem cell transplant.

This clonotype was found many times. This chain connects TRBV5-1 to TRBJ2-7; D not resolved. Per germline, CDR1 SGHRS and CDR2 YFSETQ. V was cut by 0 bases and J by 4 bases, with 5 bases left in between. CDR3 size: 12 residues. The CDR3 nucleotides read TGCGCCAGCAGCTTGGAAGGTTACGAGCAGTACTTC. Its protein product is CASSLEGYEQYF.

This sequence joins TRBV29-1 and TRBJ2-5, with 9 bases fitting TRBD2. V was clipped by 0 bases and J by 4 bases; unmatched bases: 18. CDR3 length: 19 residues. Germline CDR1 and CDR2: SQVTM and ANQGSEA. The CDR3 region is CSVEDGRGTLAGFGETQYF. The CDR3 nucleotides are TGCAGCGTTGAAGATGGTCGGGGTACGCTAGCGGGATTTGGAGAGACCCAGTACTTC.

A few counts support this clonotype. The rearrangement uses TRBV28 and TRBJ2-1, with 8 bases aligning to TRBD2. V dropped 5 bases and J dropped 4; count of bases not matched to a gene: 16. The length of the CDR3 is 18 residues. Germline CDR1 and CDR2: MDHEN and SYDVKM. This chain's CDR3 is CASSPRVSTSGKYNEQFF. The DNA of the CDR3 is TGTGCCAGCAGTCCCCGAGTCTCTACTAGCGGAAAATACAATGAGCAGTTCTTC.

This clonotype was detected only a few times. The chain carries TRBV19 and TRBJ2-1; maybe TRBD2 (6 bases). The ends were cut back, 3 bases at V and 0 bases at J, with 15 bases in the middle. This CDR3 comprises 17 residues. CDR1 and CDR2 (germline): LNHDA, SQIVND (reference sequence). CDR3 sequence reads: CASSMYTRESSYNEQFF. The DNA of the CDR3 is TGTGCCAGTAGTATGTATACTCGGGAGAGCTCCTACAATGAGCAGTTCTTC.

The chain uses TRBV7-7 and TRBJ2-7; the D gene is possibly TRBD1 (6 bases). V was pared by 5 bases and J by 3 bases, with 14 bases between. The CDR3 contains 14 residues. CDR1 SSHAT and CDR2 FNYEAQ come from the germline V gene (reference sequence). CDR3 protein: CASSPDSTHYEQYF. In nucleotides, the CDR3 is TGTGCCAGCAGCCCGGACAGCACCCACTACGAGCAGTACTTC.

The chain recombines TRBV10-3 with TRBJ2-7, with TRBD1 matching 8 bases. Germline lookup yields CDR1 ENHRY and CDR2 SYGVKD. With V trimmed by 6 bases and J by 6 bases, 7 bases remained unmatched. The CDR3 covers 13 residues. As DNA, the CDR3 is TGTGCCATCAGAATCGGACAGGGTAGCGAGCAGTACTTC. It translates to CAIRIGQGSEQYF.

This clonotype was seen only a few times. The chain joins TRBV20-1 to TRBJ2-1, with 7 bases aligning to TRBD2. Germline V gives CDR1 DFQATT, CDR2 SNEGSKA (reference sequence). The CDR3 has 14 residues. J lost 7 bases, V lost 3 bases, and 9 bases had no gene match. CDR3: CSARGIAGKNEQFF. The CDR3 bases are TGCAGTGCTAGGGGGATAGCGGGTAAGAATGAGCAGTTCTTC.

A few counts support this clonotype. The rearrangement joins TRBV12-3 or TRBV12-4 to TRBJ2-1; 8 bases line up with TRBD2. J gave up 6 bases and V 7 bases, and 8 bases lay outside the gene matches. The CDR3 totals 14 residues. CDR3 coding DNA: TGTGCCAGCATTATAGCGGGACCGGGCAATGAGCAGTTCTTC. This gives the protein CASIIAGPGNEQFF.

The genes are TRBV7-8 and TRBJ2-2; 7 bases map to TRBD2. The CDR3 totals 16 residues. The junction had 7 bases not matched to a gene; V was cut back by 2 bases and J by 4 bases. CDR1 is SGHVS and CDR2 is FQNEAQ in the germline V gene. The CDR3 spells CASSLREGRITGELFF. As DNA, the CDR3 is TGTGCCAGCAGCTTAAGGGAGGGCCGTATCACCGGGGAGCTGTTTTTT. The variable domain in full, with the rest retrieved from reference TRBV7-8 and TRBJ2-2, is GAGVSQSPRYKVAKRGQDVALRCDPISGHVSLFWYQQALGQGPEFLTYFQNEAQLDKSGLPSDRFFAERPEGSVSTLKIQRTQQEDSAVYLCASSLREGRITGELFFGEGSRLTVL.

CDR3 amino acids: CASKLGPILQETQYF. The CDR3 DNA follows: TGCGCCAGCAAACTCGGACCGATACTCCAAGAGACCCAGTACTTC. This chain connects TRBV10-2 to TRBJ2-5; no definite D call. This CDR3 region has 15 residues. Germline V gives CDR1 WSHSY, CDR2 SAAADI. V lost 7 bases and J lost 1, with 16 bases in between.

The gene calls are TRBV20-1 and TRBJ1-5; TRBD1 might be the D (6 bases). Germline V gene data show CDR1 as DFQATT and CDR2 as SNEGSKA (reference sequence). V lost 3 bases to trimming and J lost 1 base, with 16 bases between them. The length of the CDR3 is 16 residues. For the CDR3, the DNA is TGCAGTGCTAGTGCGGGACATCTGACGAGCAATCAGCCCCAGCATTTT. Translation: CSASAGHLTSNQPQHF.

This clonotype has only a few counts. The chain recombines TRBV10-3 with TRBJ2-1, with unresolved D. This CDR3 has 15 residues. The V end lost 2 bases, the J end lost 0 bases, and 8 bases lay between the germline ends. Germline-derived CDR1 and CDR2 are ENHRY and SYGVKD. The CDR3 sequence: CAISEAISSYNEQFF. The CDR3 bases are TGTGCCATCAGTGAGGCTATCAGCTCCTACAATGAGCAGTTCTTC.

V gene TRBV28 combines with J gene TRBJ1-5; 7 bases match TRBD1. After removal of 7 bases from V and 6 bases from J, the junction contained 6 bases not matched to a gene. The CDR3 is made up of 13 amino acids. Germline V gene data show CDR1 as MDHEN and CDR2 as SYDVKM. Written as DNA, the CDR3 is TGTGCCAGCATTAGACAGGGCGGTCAGCCCCAGCATTTT. This encodes CASIRQGGQPQHF.